A single sample gave rise to the 9 T cell receptor beta chains below, sequenced in a study of Graves' ophthalmopathy and Graves' hyperthyroidism. Transcripts of RNA were the source for amplifying TCR beta CDR3 regions. A first-round RT-PCR used HTBI primers, followed by a second-round multiplex PCR. From the multiplex PCR reads, TCRdb called clonotypes with MiXCR, one entry per CDR3 protein. The table shows 400,000 to 500,000 distinct CDR3 sequences, with 20% to 25% occurring only once. The sample taken for sequencing was peripheral blood. These receptors came from a woman between 18 and 29 years old with stable Graves' hyperthyroidism.

This clonotype was detected many times. The chain has TRBV4-1 and TRBJ1-2, with unresolved D. V lost 7 bases and J 1 base, leaving 10 bases between the germline ends. The length of the CDR3 is 13 residues. CDR1 is MGHRA, CDR2 YSYEKL, per germline. CDR3 sequence reads: CASTGPSNYGYTF. Here the CDR3 DNA reads TGCGCCAGCACCGGCCCGAGTAACTATGGCTACACCTTC.

About this clonotype itself: This could be a read error, since a much larger clone is one nucleotide away. The chain uses TRBV30 and TRBJ1-2; no definite D call. Germline CDR1 reads GTSNPN; CDR2 reads SVGIG (reference sequence). V was trimmed by 2 bases and J by 7 bases, leaving 8 bases between them. The CDR3 contains 11 residues. CDR3 nucleotide sequence: TGTGCCTGGAGTCAACCCTCTGGCTACACCTTC. As protein: CAWSQPSGYTF.

This clonotype was recorded at least ten times. The genes are TRBV5-6 and TRBJ2-7; possible D gene TRBD2, 7 bases. Germline V gene lookup returns CDR1 SGHDT and CDR2 YYEEEE. The CDR3 loop spans 16 amino acids. The V end lost 4 bases, the J end lost 3 bases, and 20 bases lay between the germline ends. The CDR3 sequence: CASSGSGGGSLYEQYF. Here the CDR3 DNA reads TGTGCCAGCAGCGGTTCGGGGGGCGGGAGCCTCTACGAGCAGTACTTC.

In its sample, this clonotype was seen many times. The chain recombines TRBV12-3 or TRBV12-4 with TRBJ2-7, with a possible D match to TRBD1 (6 bases). CDR3 length equals 13 residues. V gave up 6 bases and J gave up 3 bases, with 12 bases separating them. CDR3 DNA sequence: TGTGCCAGCAGCCCGGGACAACACTACGAGCAGTACTTC. Translating it yields CASSPGQHYEQYF.

This clonotype was counted ten times or more. The V gene is TRBV28, the J gene TRBJ2-5; 7 bases are a match to TRBD1. The CDR3 length is 13 residues. J was trimmed by 12 bases and V by 0 bases; bases with no gene match: 7. Germline V gene data show CDR1 as MDHEN and CDR2 as SYDVKM. In DNA, the CDR3 is TGTGCCAGCAGTTTATGGCGGACAGGTAGAGAGTACTTC. Residues: CASSLWRTGREYF.

About this clonotype: A much larger clone differs from this one at a single base, so this may be a read error. The chain joins TRBV5-7 to TRBJ2-4, with D possibly matching TRBD2 (6 bases). TRBV5-7 falls under the ORF class, with uncertain function. Trimming took off 4 bases at V and 3 bases at J, with 11 bases between the two ends. This CDR3 contains 14 residues. In DNA, the CDR3 is TGTGCCAGCAGCCGGGACGGGGGCAAAAACATTCAGTACTTC. Protein product: CASSRDGGKNIQYF.

This clonotype was found a few times. The chain links TRBV14 to TRBJ2-7; D unresolved. V was shortened by 1 base and J by 1 base, with 11 bases between the two germline ends. This CDR3 spans 15 amino acids. In germline, CDR1 is SGHDN, CDR2 FVKESK. As DNA, the CDR3 is TGTGCCAGCAGCCAAGTTTTTGGGGTTTCCTACGAGCAGTACTTC. This sequence encodes CASSQVFGVSYEQYF.

This clonotype has only a few counts. The rearrangement joins TRBV2 to TRBJ2-2; tentatively, D is TRBD2 (6 bases). Trimming took off 6 bases at V and 6 bases at J, with 17 bases between the two ends. The CDR3 runs 15 residues. Germline CDR1 and CDR2: SNHLY and FYNNEI. Here the CDR3 DNA reads TGTGCCAGCAGCGAGACTAGGAGTATCGCCGGGGAGCTGTTTTTT. This translates into CASSETRSIAGELFF.

The chain recombines TRBV15 with TRBJ1-5; D is undetermined. Between the trimmed V and J ends, which lost 4 bases and 9 bases, there was a span of 16 bases. The CDR3 is 14 amino acids. The germline V gene has CDR1 LNHNV and CDR2 YYDKDF (reference sequence). CDR3 sequence: CATSINHPSAPQHF. The CDR3 DNA follows: TGTGCCACCAGCATTAACCATCCGTCAGCGCCCCAGCATTTT.